One sample yielded the 9 T cell receptor beta chains listed below, sequenced in a study of blood T cell repertoires in COVID-19 (dated by TCRdb to 2018 to 2021). The library was prepared using the immunoSEQ multiplex PCR assay. Sourced from immuneACCESS, this table was stored by TCRdb with only in-frame sequences that have V and J called. A share of the clones is absent; for the studies checked, an unresolved V gene accounts for under half, and the remainder has no known explanation. Recorded for this sample are over 130,000 clones; 85% to 90% of them occurred a single time. The ten largest clones add up to about 5.8% of the sample. Sequencing was carried out using peripheral blood. The receptors were sampled from a human donor in a cohort sampled during active COVID-19.

This chain joins TRBV9 and TRBJ2-3; D possibly corresponds to TRBD2 (6 bases). The germline gives CDR1 SGDLS, CDR2 YYNGEE. V was shortened by 3 bases and J by 9 bases, with 11 bases between the two germline ends. This CDR3 region has 12 residues. CDR3 sequence (DNA): TGTGCCAGCAGCGGAGGAACTAGCACGCAGTATTTT. Encoded protein: CASSGGTSTQYF.

The chain employs TRBV7-8 and TRBJ2-7, with TRBD2 matching 7 bases. The J segment lost 1 base and the V segment lost 4 bases, leaving 10 bases of the junction unmatched. The length of the CDR3 is 16 residues. From germline, CDR1 is SGHVS and CDR2 FQNEAQ. The CDR3 spells CASSSGGGLASYEQYF. The DNA for the CDR3 is TGTGCCAGCAGCTCTGGGGGGGGTCTAGCTTCCTACGAGCAGTACTTC.

The genes are TRBV30 and TRBJ1-3; the D gene is possibly TRBD1 (6 bases). Germline values: CDR1 GTSNPN, CDR2 SVGIG (reference sequence). V shed 2 bases and J shed 2 bases, with 7 bases lying between them. This CDR3 comprises 13 residues. For the CDR3, the DNA is TGTGCCTGGAGTAGGGACACTGGAAACACCATATATTTT. As protein: CAWSRDTGNTIYF. The entire variable domain, with the rest obtained from reference TRBV30 and TRBJ1-3, is as follows: SQTIHQWPATLVQPVGSPLSLECTVEGTSNPNLYWYRQAAGRGLQLLFYSVGIGQISSEVPQNLSASRPQDRQFILSSKKLLLSDSGFYLCAWSRDTGNTIYFGEGSWLTVV.

The chain is built from TRBV11-2 and TRBJ2-2, with 9 bases matching TRBD2. V lost 0 bases and J lost 5; bases outside the gene matches: 4. This CDR3 has 16 amino acids. Germline loops: CDR1 SGHAT, CDR2 FQNNGV. This chain's CDR3 is CASSLDLAGWTGELFF. CDR3 DNA: TGTGCCAGCAGCTTAGATCTAGCGGGGTGGACCGGGGAGCTGTTTTTT.

This sequence joins TRBV27 and TRBJ1-1, with D possibly matching TRBD1 (5 bases). The V gene lost 6 bases and the J gene lost 3 bases, with 14 bases spanning the gap. The CDR3 length is 14 residues. Germline values: CDR1 MNHEY, CDR2 SMNVEV (reference sequence). CDR3: CASSPLGGYTEAFF. CDR3 sequence (DNA): TGTGCCAGCAGCCCCCTCGGGGGGTACACTGAAGCTTTCTTT.

The table lists this clone with a count of one. The chain couples TRBV30 to TRBJ1-4; unclear D gene. CDR3 size: 15 residues. Trimming took 1 base from V and 5 from J, leaving 14 bases between them. Germline CDR1 and CDR2: GTSNPN and SVGIG (reference sequence). CDR3 region: CAWSARRRGNEKLFF. In DNA form, the CDR3 reads TGTGCCTGGAGTGCCAGGCGAAGAGGGAATGAAAAACTGTTTTTT.

The rearrangement uses TRBV25-1 and TRBJ2-3; TRBD2 matches 10 bases. Germline V gene sequence: CDR1 MGHDK, CDR2 SYGVNS. This CDR3 has 15 amino acids. V was pared by 3 bases and J by 1 base, with 1 base of the junction left unmatched. The DNA for the CDR3 is TGTGCCAGCAGTGACCTAGCGGGGGGCACAGATACGCAGTATTTT. It specifies CASSDLAGGTDTQYF.

This clone turned up a few times. The V call is TRBV4-1, the J call TRBJ1-5; TRBD1 matches at 7 bases. V gave up 8 bases and J gave up 4 bases; unmatched junction bases: 17. The length of the CDR3 is 17 residues. The germline CDR1 and CDR2 sequences are MGHRA and YSYEKL. The CDR3 region has the DNA TGCGCCAGCTCTTATATTTTCGAGGGGGCGATTAATCAGCCCCAGCATTTT. Protein: CASSYIFEGAINQPQHF.

The genes are TRBV5-1 and TRBJ2-7; 13 bases match TRBD2. The ends lost 0 bases at V and 0 bases at J; junction bases unmatched: 0. Germline CDR1 reads SGHRS; CDR2 reads YFSETQ. The CDR3 is made up of 16 amino acids. The DNA for the CDR3 is TGCGCCAGCAGCTTGGGGACTAGCGGGGGCTCCTACGAGCAGTACTTC. Its protein product is CASSLGTSGGSYEQYF. The whole variable domain, filled in from reference TRBV5-1 and TRBJ2-7, reads KAGVTQTPRYLIKTRGQQVTLSCSPISGHRSVSWYQQTPGQGLQFLFEYFSETQRNKGNFPGRFSGRQFSNSRSEMNVSTLELGDSALYLCASSLGTSGGSYEQYFGPGTRLTVT.